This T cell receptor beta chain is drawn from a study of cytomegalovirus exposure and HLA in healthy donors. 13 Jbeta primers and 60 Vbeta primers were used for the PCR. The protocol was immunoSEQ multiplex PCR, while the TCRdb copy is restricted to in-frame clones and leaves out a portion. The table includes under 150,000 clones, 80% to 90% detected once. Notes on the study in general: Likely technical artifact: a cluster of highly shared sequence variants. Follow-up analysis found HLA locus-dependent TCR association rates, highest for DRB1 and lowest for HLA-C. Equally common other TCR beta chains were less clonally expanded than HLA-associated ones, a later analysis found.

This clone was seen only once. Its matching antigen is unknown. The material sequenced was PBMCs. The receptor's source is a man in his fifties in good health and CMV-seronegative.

CDR3 sequence (DNA): TGCGCCGTCGAGGGACAGAACTCCTACGAGCAGTACTTC. Its translation: CAVEGQNSYEQYF. This chain joins TRBV10-2 and TRBJ2-7, with 7 bases lining up with TRBD1. CDR3 length: 13 amino acids. From germline, CDR1 is WSHSY and CDR2 SAAADI. The V gene end was trimmed by 11 bases and the J gene end by 0 bases; junction bases not matched to a gene: 7.